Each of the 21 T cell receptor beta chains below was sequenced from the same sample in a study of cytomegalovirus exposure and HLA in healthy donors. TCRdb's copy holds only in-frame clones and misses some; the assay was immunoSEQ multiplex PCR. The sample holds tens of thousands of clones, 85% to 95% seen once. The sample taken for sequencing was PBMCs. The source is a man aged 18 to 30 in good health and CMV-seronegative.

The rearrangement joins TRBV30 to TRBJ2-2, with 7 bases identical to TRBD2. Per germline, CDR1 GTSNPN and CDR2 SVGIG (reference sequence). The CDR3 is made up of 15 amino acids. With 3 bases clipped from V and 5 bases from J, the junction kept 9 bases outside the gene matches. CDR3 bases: TGTGCCTGGAGCGGAGGCGGGAGCTTGACCGGGGAGCTGTTTTTT. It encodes CAWSGGGSLTGELFF.

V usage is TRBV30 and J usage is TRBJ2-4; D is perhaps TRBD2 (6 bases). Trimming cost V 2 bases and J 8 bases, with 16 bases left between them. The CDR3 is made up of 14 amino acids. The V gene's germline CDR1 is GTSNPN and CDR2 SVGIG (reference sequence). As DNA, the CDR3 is TGTGCCTGGAGTCGGCCAGGGACGGGGGACATTCAGTACTTC. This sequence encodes CAWSRPGTGDIQYF.

The CDR3 nucleotides are TGCAGCGTCCTCGGGACAGGGGGCATAACTGAAGCTTTCTTT. Encoded protein: CSVLGTGGITEAFF. The chain employs TRBV29-1 and TRBJ1-1; 12 nucleotides agree with TRBD1. Trimming took 6 bases from V and 5 from J; bases not matched to a gene: 7. Germline CDR1 reads SQVTM; CDR2 reads ANQGSEA. CDR3 length: 14 amino acids.

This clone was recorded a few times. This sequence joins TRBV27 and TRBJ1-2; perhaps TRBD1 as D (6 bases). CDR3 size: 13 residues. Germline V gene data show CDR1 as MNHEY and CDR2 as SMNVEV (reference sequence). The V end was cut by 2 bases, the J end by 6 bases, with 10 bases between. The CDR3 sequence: CASSLGGLDGYTF. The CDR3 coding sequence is TGTGCCAGCAGTTTAGGGGGCCTTGATGGCTACACCTTC.

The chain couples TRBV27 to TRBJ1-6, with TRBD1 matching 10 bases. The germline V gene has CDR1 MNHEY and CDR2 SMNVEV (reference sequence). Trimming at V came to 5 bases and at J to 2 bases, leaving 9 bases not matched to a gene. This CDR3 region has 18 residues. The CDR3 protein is CASSDLRDRGTYNSPLHF. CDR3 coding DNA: TGTGCCAGCAGTGACCTTCGGGACAGGGGAACCTATAATTCACCCCTCCACTTT.

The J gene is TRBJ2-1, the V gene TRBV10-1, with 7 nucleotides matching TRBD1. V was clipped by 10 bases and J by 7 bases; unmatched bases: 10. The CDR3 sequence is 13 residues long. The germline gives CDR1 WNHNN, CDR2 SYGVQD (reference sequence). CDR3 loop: CANSEDRRNEQFF. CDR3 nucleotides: TGCGCCAATTCAGAGGACAGGAGAAATGAGCAGTTCTTC.

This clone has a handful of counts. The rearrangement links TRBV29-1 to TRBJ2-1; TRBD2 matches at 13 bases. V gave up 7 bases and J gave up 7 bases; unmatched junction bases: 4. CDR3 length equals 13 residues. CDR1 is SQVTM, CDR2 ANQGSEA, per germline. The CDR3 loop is CSAAGLAGNEQFF. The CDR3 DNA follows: TGCAGCGCAGCGGGACTAGCGGGAAATGAGCAGTTCTTC.

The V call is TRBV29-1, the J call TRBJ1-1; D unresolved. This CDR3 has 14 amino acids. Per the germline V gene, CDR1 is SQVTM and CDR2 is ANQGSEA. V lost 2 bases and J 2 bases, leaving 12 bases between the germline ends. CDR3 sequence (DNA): TGCAGCGTTGAAAAGCTACTCATCAACACTGAAGCTTTCTTT. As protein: CSVEKLLINTEAFF.

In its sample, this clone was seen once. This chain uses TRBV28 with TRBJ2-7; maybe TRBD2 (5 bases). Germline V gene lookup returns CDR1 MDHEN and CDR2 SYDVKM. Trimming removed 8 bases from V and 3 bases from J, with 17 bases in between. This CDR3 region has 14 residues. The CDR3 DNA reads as TGTGCCAGCCTTCGGGAAGGGTCCGTCTACGAGCAGTACTTC. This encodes CASLREGSVYEQYF.

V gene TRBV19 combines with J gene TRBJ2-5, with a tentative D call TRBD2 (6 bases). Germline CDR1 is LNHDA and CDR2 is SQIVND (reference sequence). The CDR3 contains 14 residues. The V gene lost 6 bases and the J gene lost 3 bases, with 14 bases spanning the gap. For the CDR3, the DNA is TGTGCCAGTAGCCTAAACGGGGGTGAAGAGACCCAGTACTTC. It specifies CASSLNGGEETQYF.

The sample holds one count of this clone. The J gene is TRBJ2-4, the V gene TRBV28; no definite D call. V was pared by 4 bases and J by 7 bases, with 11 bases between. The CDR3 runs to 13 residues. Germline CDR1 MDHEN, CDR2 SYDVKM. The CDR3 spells CASSSNPGNIQYF. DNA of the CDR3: TGTGCCAGCAGTTCCAACCCGGGTAACATTCAGTACTTC.

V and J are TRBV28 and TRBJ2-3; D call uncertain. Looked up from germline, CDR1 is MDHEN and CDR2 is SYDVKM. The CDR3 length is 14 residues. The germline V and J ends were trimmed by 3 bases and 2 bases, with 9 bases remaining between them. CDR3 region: CASSFVRHTDTQYF. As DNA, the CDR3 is TGTGCCAGCAGTTTTGTGCGCCACACAGATACGCAGTATTTT. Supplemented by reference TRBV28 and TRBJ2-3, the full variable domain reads DVKVTQSSRYLVKRTGEKVFLECVQDMDHENMFWYRQDPGLGLRLIYFSYDVKMKEKGDIPEGYSVSREKKERFSLILESASTNQTSMYLCASSFVRHTDTQYFGPGTRLTVL.

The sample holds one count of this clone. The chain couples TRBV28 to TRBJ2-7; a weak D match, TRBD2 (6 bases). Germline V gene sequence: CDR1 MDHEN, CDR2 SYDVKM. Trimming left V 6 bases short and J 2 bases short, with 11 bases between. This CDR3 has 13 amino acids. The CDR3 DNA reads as TGTGCCAGCAGCGGGGACTTTCCCTACGAGCAGTACTTC. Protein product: CASSGDFPYEQYF. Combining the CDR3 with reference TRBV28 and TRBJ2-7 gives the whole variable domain DVKVTQSSRYLVKRTGEKVFLECVQDMDHENMFWYRQDPGLGLRLIYFSYDVKMKEKGDIPEGYSVSREKKERFSLILESASTNQTSMYLCASSGDFPYEQYFGPGTRLTVT.

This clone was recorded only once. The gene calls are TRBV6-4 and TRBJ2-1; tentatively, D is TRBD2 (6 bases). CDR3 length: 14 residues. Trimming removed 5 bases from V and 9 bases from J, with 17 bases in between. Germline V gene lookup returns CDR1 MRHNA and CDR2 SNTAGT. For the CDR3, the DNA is TGTGCCAGCAGTCCGCAAACTAGCTACGCTGAGCAGTTCTTC. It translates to CASSPQTSYAEQFF.

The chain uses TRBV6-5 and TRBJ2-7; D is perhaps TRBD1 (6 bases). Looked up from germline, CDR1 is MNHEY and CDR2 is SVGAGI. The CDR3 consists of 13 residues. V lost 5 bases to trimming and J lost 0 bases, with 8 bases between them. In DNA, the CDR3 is TGTGCCAGCAGTCCCAGGGGCTCCTACGAGCAGTACTTC. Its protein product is CASSPRGSYEQYF.

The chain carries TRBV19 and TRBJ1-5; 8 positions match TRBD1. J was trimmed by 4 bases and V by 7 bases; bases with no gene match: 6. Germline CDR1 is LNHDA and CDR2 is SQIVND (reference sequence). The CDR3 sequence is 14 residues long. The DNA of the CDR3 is TGTGCCAGTACCACTGGACAGGGTAATCAGCCCCAGCATTTT. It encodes CASTTGQGNQPQHF. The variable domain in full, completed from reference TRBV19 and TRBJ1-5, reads DGGITQSPKYLFRKEGQNVTLSCEQNLNHDAMYWYRQDPGQGLRLIYYSQIVNDFQKGDIAEGYSVSREKKESFPLTVTSAQKNPTAFYLCASTTGQGNQPQHFGDGTRLSIL.

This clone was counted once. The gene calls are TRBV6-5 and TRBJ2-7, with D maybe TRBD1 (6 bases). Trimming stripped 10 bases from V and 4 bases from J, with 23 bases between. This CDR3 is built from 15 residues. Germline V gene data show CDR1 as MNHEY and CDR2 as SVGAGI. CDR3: CATTPGGGYGYEQYF. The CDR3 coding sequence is TGTGCCACGACGCCTGGGGGCGGGTATGGGTACGAGCAGTACTTC.

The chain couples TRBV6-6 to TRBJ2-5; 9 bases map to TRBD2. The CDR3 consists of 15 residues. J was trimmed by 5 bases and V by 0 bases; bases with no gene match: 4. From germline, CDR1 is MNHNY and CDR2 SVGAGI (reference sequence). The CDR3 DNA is TGTGCCAGCAGTTACTCCGGGACTAGCTTGGAGACCCAGTACTTC. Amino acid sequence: CASSYSGTSLETQYF.

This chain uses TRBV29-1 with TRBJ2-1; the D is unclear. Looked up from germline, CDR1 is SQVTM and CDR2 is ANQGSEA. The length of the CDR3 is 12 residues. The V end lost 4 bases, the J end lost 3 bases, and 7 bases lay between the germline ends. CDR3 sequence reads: CSVVFGYNEQFF. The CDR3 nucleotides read TGCAGCGTTGTGTTCGGCTACAATGAGCAGTTCTTC.

This CDR3 reads CASSLGTGSSNQPQHF. CDR3 nucleotide sequence: TGTGCCAGCAGCTTAGGGACAGGTTCAAGCAATCAGCCCCAGCATTTT. The chain employs TRBV7-9 and TRBJ1-5; 7 nucleotides agree with TRBD1. Germline V gene lookup returns CDR1 SEHNR and CDR2 FQNEAQ (reference sequence). The CDR3 consists of 16 residues. The junction had 4 bases not matched to a gene; V was cut back by 1 base and J by 1 base.

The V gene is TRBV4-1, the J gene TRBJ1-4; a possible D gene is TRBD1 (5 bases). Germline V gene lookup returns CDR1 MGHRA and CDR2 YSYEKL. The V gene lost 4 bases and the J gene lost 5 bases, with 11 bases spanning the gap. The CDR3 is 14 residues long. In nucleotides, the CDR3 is TGCGCCAGCAGCCCAAAGTCAGGGAATGAAAAACTGTTTTTT. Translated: CASSPKSGNEKLFF.